A selection of T cell receptor beta chains follows, all from one sample in a study of graft-versus-host responses after intestinal transplantation. The antigens of these receptors remain unknown. Clones were read by immunoSEQ multiplex PCR, and TCRdb kept only the in-frame ones, dropping some. In the table there are more than 100,000 clones, about 95% of which are singletons. The material was unstimulated CD8+ T cells sorted from spleen or lymph node cells, obtained before intestinal transplant. These receptors were collected from a human donor who received an intestinal transplant. CDR3s include the opening cysteine and the closing phenylalanine or tryptophan. The D gene is left open where the match is weak. Only part of the rows carry a size: once, few, many, or a class if the clone is expanded.

d_gene: NA; abundance: NA; v_gene: TRBV9; j_gene: TRBJ1-2; CDR3nt: TGTGCCAGCAGCGTAGCTAGTGACGGCTCTAACTATGGCTACACCTTC; CDR3aa: CASSVASDGSNYGYTF
d_gene: NA; abundance: once; v_gene: TRBV6-5; j_gene: TRBJ1-3; CDR3nt: TGTGCCAGCAGCCCCGCTGGTATGAGAAACACCATATATTTT; CDR3aa: CASSPAGMRNTIYF
d_gene: NA; abundance: NA; v_gene: TRBV9; j_gene: TRBJ1-6; CDR3nt: TGTGCCAGCAGCGTAGAAGGGGACGGAAATTCACCCCTCCACTTT; CDR3aa: CASSVEGDGNSPLHF
d_gene: TRBD1; abundance: NA; v_gene: TRBV11-3; j_gene: TRBJ1-5; CDR3nt: TGTGCCAGCAGAACCCCCTTGGGCAGGGGGCGGGATAGCAATCAGCCCCAGCATTTT; CDR3aa: CASRTPLGRGRDSNQPQHF
d_gene: NA; abundance: NA; v_gene: TRBV7-2; j_gene: TRBJ2-1; CDR3nt: TGTGCCAGCAGCCGCGGACTCCCCGACTTTAATGAGCAGTTCTTC; CDR3aa: CASSRGLPDFNEQFF
d_gene: TRBD2; abundance: NA; v_gene: TRBV12-5; j_gene: TRBJ2-1; CDR3nt: TGTGCTAGTGGTTTGGTACCCACCGGGACTAGCGACCCCAATGAGCAGTTCTTC; CDR3aa: CASGLVPTGTSDPNEQFF
d_gene: NA; abundance: NA; v_gene: TRBV16; j_gene: TRBJ1-3; CDR3nt: TGTGCCAGCAGCCCCCGACAGAAGTCGCCTGGAAACACCATATATTTT; CDR3aa: CASSPRQKSPGNTIYF
d_gene: NA; abundance: NA; v_gene: TRBV9; j_gene: TRBJ2-1; CDR3nt: TGTGCCAGCAGCCGCGCCGGCTCTCCCGATGAGCAGTTCTTC; CDR3aa: CASSRAGSPDEQFF
d_gene: NA; abundance: NA; v_gene: TRBV29-1; j_gene: TRBJ1-2; CDR3nt: TGCAGCGTTGAACAGGGTCTAAACTATGGCTACACCTTC; CDR3aa: CSVEQGLNYGYTF
d_gene: NA; abundance: NA; v_gene: TRBV14; j_gene: TRBJ2-7; CDR3nt: TGTGCCAGCAGCCAAGAGGGGGGAGCTTACGAGCAGTACTTC; CDR3aa: CASSQEGGAYEQYF
d_gene: NA; abundance: NA; v_gene: TRBV6-4; j_gene: TRBJ1-1; CDR3nt: TGTGCCAGCAGTGACGGGGGGACAGAAGCTTTCTTT; CDR3aa: CASSDGGTEAFF
d_gene: NA; abundance: NA; v_gene: TRBV5-6; j_gene: TRBJ1-1; CDR3nt: TGTGCCAGCAGCTTGGGGGGTCGGACCACTGAAGCTTTCTTT; CDR3aa: CASSLGGRTTEAFF
d_gene: NA; abundance: NA; v_gene: TRBV28; j_gene: TRBJ2-1; CDR3nt: TGTGCCAGCAGTTATACAGGGTCCTACAATGAGCAGTTCTTC; CDR3aa: CASSYTGSYNEQFF
d_gene: TRBD2; abundance: NA; v_gene: TRBV27; j_gene: TRBJ2-7; CDR3nt: TGTGCCAGCAGTCTTTATTCCAGACCGGGACTAGCGGGAGTGAGCTACGAGCAGTACTTC; CDR3aa: CASSLYSRPGLAGVSYEQYF
d_gene: NA; abundance: NA; v_gene: TRBV5-8; j_gene: TRBJ2-5; CDR3nt: TGTGCCAGCAGCTTGGTGGGCTTTCAGGGTGGCCAGTACTTC; CDR3aa: CASSLVGFQGGQYF
d_gene: TRBD2; abundance: few; v_gene: TRBV4-3; j_gene: TRBJ2-7; CDR3nt: TGCGCCAGCAGCCAAGGCGGGGGCTACGAGCAGTACTTC; CDR3aa: CASSQGGGYEQYF
d_gene: NA; abundance: NA; v_gene: TRBV4-1; j_gene: TRBJ2-7; CDR3nt: TGCGCCAGCAGCCAAGAACTAGGGGCCCTTAGGGAGCAGTACTTC; CDR3aa: CASSQELGALREQYF
d_gene: NA; abundance: NA; v_gene: TRBV6-1; j_gene: TRBJ1-5; CDR3nt: TGTGCCAGCAGTGAAGCCGGGACGGAGAATAGCAATCAGCCCCAGCATTTT; CDR3aa: CASSEAGTENSNQPQHF
d_gene: TRBD2; abundance: NA; v_gene: TRBV13; j_gene: TRBJ2-1; CDR3nt: TGTGCCAGCAGCTCCCTGACTAGCGGGAGGGCGAGCTCCTACAATGAGCAGTTCTTC; CDR3aa: CASSSLTSGRASSYNEQFF
d_gene: NA; abundance: once; v_gene: TRBV5-1; j_gene: TRBJ2-1; CDR3nt: TGCGCCAGCAGCAGTACTGAAAACAATGAGCAGTTCTTC; CDR3aa: CASSSTENNEQFF
d_gene: NA; abundance: once; v_gene: TRBV19; j_gene: TRBJ2-7; CDR3nt: TGTGCCAGCCGAGTGGACGACACGGCCTACGAGCAGTACTTC; CDR3aa: CASRVDDTAYEQYF
d_gene: NA; abundance: NA; v_gene: TRBV28; j_gene: TRBJ2-7; CDR3nt: TGTGCCAGCAGTTTAGGAGGGGGTTACGAGCAGTACTTC; CDR3aa: CASSLGGGYEQYF
d_gene: NA; abundance: NA; v_gene: TRBV19; j_gene: TRBJ2-3; CDR3nt: TGTGCCAGTAGTATTCGGGGAAGCACAGATACGCAGTATTTT; CDR3aa: CASSIRGSTDTQYF
d_gene: TRBD2; abundance: NA; v_gene: TRBV28; j_gene: TRBJ2-1; CDR3nt: TGTGCCAGCAGCGGGACTACGGGCTACAATGAGCAGTTCTTC; CDR3aa: CASSGTTGYNEQFF
d_gene: NA; abundance: NA; v_gene: TRBV6-5; j_gene: TRBJ1-1; CDR3nt: TGTGCCAGCAGTTACTCGACAAGGGCCACTGAAGCTTTCTTT; CDR3aa: CASSYSTRATEAFF
d_gene: TRBD2; abundance: NA; v_gene: TRBV15; j_gene: TRBJ2-1; CDR3nt: TGTGCCACCAGCAGAGTAGCGGGAGTAACTAGAAATGAGCAGTTCTTC; CDR3aa: CATSRVAGVTRNEQFF
d_gene: NA; abundance: NA; v_gene: TRBV9; j_gene: TRBJ2-1; CDR3nt: TGTGCCAGCAGCGTAGACGGGGGAGATCACTACAATGAGCAGTTCTTC; CDR3aa: CASSVDGGDHYNEQFF
d_gene: TRBD1; abundance: NA; v_gene: TRBV27; j_gene: TRBJ2-7; CDR3nt: TGTGCCAGCAGTCCCGGGGGACAGGGCTCCTACGAGCAGTACTTC; CDR3aa: CASSPGGQGSYEQYF